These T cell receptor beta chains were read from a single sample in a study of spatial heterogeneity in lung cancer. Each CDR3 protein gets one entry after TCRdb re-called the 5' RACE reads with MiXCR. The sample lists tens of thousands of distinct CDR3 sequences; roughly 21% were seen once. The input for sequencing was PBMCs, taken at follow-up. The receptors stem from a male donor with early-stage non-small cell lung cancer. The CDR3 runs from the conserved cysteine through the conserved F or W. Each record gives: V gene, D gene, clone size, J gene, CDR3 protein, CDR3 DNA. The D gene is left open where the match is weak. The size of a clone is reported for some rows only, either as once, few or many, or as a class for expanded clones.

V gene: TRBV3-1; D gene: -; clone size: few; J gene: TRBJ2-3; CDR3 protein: CASSQLLALTDTQYF; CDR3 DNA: TGTGCCAGCAGCCAATTACTAGCTCTCACAGATACGCAGTATTTT
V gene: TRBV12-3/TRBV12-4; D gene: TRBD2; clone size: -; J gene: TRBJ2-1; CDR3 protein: CASSFGGAPYNEQFF; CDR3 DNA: TGTGCCAGCAGTTTCGGGGGGGCCCCCTACAATGAGCAGTTCTTC
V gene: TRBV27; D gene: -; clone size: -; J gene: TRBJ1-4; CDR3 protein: CASRTLSNEKLFF; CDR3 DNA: TGTGCCAGCAGGACACTGTCTAATGAAAAACTGTTTTTT
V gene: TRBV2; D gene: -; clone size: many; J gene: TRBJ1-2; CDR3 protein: CASSRDISNYGYTF; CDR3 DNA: TGTGCCAGCAGCCGGGACATCTCCAACTATGGCTACACCTTC
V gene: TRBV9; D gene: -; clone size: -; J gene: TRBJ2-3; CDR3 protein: CASSVAGLSTDTQYF; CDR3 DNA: TGTGCCAGCAGCGTAGCCGGACTCAGCACAGATACGCAGTATTTT
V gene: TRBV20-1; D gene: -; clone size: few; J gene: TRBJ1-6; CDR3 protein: CSAMTGTPYNSPLHF; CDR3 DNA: TGCAGTGCTATGACCGGGACACCTTATAATTCACCCCTCCACTTT
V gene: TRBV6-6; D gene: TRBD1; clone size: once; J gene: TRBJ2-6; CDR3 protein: CASSLPGQPSGANVLTF; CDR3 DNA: TGTGCCAGCAGTCTGCCGGGACAGCCTTCTGGGGCCAACGTCCTGACTTTC
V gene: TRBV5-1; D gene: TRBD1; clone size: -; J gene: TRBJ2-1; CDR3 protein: CASSLTTGGGYNEQFF; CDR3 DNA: TGCGCCAGCAGCTTAACAACAGGGGGCGGCTACAATGAGCAGTTCTTC
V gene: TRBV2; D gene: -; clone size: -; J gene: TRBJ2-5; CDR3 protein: CASREQGGETQYF; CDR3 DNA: TGTGCCAGCAGGGAACAGGGTGGGGAGACCCAGTACTTC
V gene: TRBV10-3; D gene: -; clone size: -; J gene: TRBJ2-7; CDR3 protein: CAISANLDRSYEQYF; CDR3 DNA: TGTGCCATCAGTGCCAACCTTGACAGGTCCTACGAGCAGTACTTC
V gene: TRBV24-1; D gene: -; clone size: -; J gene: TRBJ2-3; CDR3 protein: CATSDSRPGEWKDTQYF; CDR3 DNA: TGTGCCACCAGTGACTCCCGGCCGGGAGAGTGGAAAGATACGCAGTATTTT
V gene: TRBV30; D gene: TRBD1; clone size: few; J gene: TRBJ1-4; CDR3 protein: CAFRDRAAEKLFF; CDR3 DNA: TGTGCCTTCCGGGACAGGGCTGCGGAAAAACTGTTTTTT
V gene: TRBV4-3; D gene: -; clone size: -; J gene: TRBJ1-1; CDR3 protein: CASSQDPRGDAEAFF; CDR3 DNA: TGCGCCAGCAGCCAAGATCCTAGGGGGGACGCTGAAGCTTTCTTT
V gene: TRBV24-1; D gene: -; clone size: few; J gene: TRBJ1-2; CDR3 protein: CATSVAANYGYTF; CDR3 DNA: TGTGCCACCAGTGTGGCCGCTAACTATGGCTACACCTTC
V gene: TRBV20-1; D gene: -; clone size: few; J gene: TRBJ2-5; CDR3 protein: CSARGVTDQESQETQYF; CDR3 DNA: TGCAGTGCTAGAGGGGTTACGGATCAAGAGTCCCAAGAGACCCAGTACTTC
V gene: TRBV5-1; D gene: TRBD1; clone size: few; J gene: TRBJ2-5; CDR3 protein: CASSLDGQGQETQYF; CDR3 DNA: TGCGCCAGCAGCTTGGATGGACAGGGTCAAGAGACCCAGTACTTC
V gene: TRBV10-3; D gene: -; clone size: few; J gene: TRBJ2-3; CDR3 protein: CAITSGVTDTQYF; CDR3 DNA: TGTGCCATCACGTCAGGGGTGACGGATACGCAGTATTTT
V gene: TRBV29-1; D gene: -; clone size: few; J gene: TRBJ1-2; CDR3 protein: CSVVPQGIGGYTF; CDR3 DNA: TGCAGCGTTGTACCACAGGGTATCGGCGGCTACACCTTC
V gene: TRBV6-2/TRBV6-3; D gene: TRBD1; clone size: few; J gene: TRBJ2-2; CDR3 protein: CASSSTGMPGELFF; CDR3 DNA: TGTGCCAGCAGCTCGACAGGGATGCCCGGGGAGCTGTTTTTT
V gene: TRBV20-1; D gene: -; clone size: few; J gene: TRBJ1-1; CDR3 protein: CSAREDGEAFF; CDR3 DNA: TGCAGTGCTAGAGAGGACGGTGAAGCTTTCTTT
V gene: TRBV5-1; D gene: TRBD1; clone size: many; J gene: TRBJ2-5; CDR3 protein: CASSEGQGKETQYF; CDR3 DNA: TGCGCCAGCAGCGAGGGACAGGGAAAAGAGACCCAGTACTTC
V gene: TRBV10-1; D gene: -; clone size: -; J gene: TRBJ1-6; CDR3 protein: CASSEGRDNSPLHF; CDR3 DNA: TGCGCCAGCAGTGAGGGGAGAGATAATTCACCCCTCCACTTT
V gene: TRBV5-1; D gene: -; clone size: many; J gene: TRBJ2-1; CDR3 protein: CASSLAVGTQYNEQFF; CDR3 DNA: TGCGCCAGCAGCTTGGCCGTGGGGACTCAATACAATGAGCAGTTCTTC
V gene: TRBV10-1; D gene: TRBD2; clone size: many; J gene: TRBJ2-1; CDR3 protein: CASSPSGMISYNEQFF; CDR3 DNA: TGCGCCAGCAGTCCTAGCGGGATGATCTCCTACAATGAGCAGTTCTTC
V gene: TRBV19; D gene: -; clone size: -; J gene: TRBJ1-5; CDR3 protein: CASRDRVNQPQHF; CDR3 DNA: TGTGCCAGCCGAGACAGAGTCAATCAGCCCCAGCATTTT
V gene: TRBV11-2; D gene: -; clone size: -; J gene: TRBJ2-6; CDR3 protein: CASSFDAQAAGANVLTF; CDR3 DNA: TGTGCCAGCAGCTTTGATGCACAGGCAGCCGGGGCCAACGTCCTGACTTTC
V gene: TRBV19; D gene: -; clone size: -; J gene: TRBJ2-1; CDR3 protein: CATSKEDEQFF; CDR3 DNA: TGTGCCACCTCCAAGGAGGATGAGCAGTTCTTC
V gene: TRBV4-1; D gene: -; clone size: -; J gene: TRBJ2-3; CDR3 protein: CASSQAGGPRSRTLTNTDTQYF; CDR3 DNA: TGCGCCAGCAGCCAAGCGGGCGGGCCGCGCAGCCGAACCCTTACAAACACAGATACGCAGTATTTT
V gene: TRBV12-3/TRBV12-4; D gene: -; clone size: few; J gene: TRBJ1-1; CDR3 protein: CAVDRDEAFF; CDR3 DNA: TGTGCCGTTGACAGAGATGAAGCTTTCTTT
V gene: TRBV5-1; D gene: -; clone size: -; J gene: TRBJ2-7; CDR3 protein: CASSFSATGDEQYF; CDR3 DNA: TGCGCCAGCAGCTTTTCCGCAACGGGAGACGAGCAGTACTTC
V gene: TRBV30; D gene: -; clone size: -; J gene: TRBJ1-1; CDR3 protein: CAWSPGLPNTEAFF; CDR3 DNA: TGTGCCTGGAGCCCGGGACTTCCGAACACTGAAGCTTTCTTT
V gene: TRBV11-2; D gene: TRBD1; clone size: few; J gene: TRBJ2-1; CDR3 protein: CASSLGPGTGESEQFF; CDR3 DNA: TGTGCCAGCAGCTTAGGTCCCGGGACAGGAGAATCTGAGCAGTTCTTC
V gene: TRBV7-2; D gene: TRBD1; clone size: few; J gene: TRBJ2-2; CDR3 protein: CASSLEGAFGELFF; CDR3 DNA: TGTGCCAGCAGCTTAGAGGGGGCCTTCGGGGAGCTGTTTTTT
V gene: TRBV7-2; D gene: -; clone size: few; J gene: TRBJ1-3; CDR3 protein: CASSLDRDGNTIYF; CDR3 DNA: TGTGCCAGCAGCCTGGACAGAGATGGAAACACCATATATTTT
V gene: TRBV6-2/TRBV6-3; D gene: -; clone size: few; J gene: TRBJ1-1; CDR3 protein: CASRPGAGRLNTEAFF; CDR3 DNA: TGTGCCAGCAGACCCGGAGCGGGGAGGTTGAACACTGAAGCTTTCTTT
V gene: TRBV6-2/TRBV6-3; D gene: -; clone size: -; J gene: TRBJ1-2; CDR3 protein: CASSYPSDRVRHGYTF; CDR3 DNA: TGTGCCAGCAGTTATCCGTCGGACAGAGTCCGACATGGCTACACCTTC
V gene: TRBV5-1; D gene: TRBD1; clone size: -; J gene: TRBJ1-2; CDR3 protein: CASSQGQPYGYTF; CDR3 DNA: TGCGCCAGCAGCCAGGGACAGCCCTATGGCTACACCTTC
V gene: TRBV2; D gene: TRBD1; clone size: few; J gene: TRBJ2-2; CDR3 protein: CASNRGYRDTGELFF; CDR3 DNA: TGTGCCAGCAACAGGGGTTACCGGGACACCGGGGAGCTGTTTTTT
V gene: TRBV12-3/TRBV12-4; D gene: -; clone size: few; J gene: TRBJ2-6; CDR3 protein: CASSESGVNGANVLTF; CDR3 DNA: TGTGCCAGCAGTGAATCCGGGGTTAACGGGGCCAACGTCCTGACTTTC
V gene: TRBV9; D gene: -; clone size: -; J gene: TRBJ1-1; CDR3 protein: CASSVDPANTEAFF; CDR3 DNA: TGTGCCAGCAGCGTAGATCCAGCGAACACTGAAGCTTTCTTT
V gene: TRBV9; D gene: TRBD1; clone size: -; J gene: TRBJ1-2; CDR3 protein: CASSTRTGGAGSYGYTF; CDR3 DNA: TGTGCCAGCAGCACTCGGACAGGGGGCGCGGGGTCTTATGGCTACACCTTC
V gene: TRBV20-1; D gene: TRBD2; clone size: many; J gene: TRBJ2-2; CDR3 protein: CSARLAGASNTGELFF; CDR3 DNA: TGCAGTGCGAGACTAGCGGGGGCCTCGAACACCGGGGAGCTGTTTTTT
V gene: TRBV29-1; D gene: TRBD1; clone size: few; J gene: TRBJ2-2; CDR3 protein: CSVEPTGTNTGELFF; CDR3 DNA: TGCAGCGTTGAGCCGACAGGGACGAACACCGGGGAGCTGTTTTTT
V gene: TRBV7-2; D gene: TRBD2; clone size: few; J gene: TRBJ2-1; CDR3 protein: CASSLAESGAYNEQFF; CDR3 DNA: TGTGCCAGCAGCTTAGCTGAAAGCGGGGCCTACAATGAGCAGTTCTTC
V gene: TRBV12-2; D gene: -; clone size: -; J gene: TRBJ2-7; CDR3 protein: CASHDNDREQYF; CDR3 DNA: TGTGCAAGTCACGATAATGACCGTGAGCAGTACTTC
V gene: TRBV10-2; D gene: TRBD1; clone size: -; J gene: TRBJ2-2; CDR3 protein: CASSDEQGYTGELFF; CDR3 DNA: TGCGCCAGCAGTGATGAACAGGGGTATACCGGGGAGCTGTTTTTT